The clone carrying this TCR beta chain was seen a handful of times. The CDR3 covers 13 residues. V was trimmed by 10 bases and J by 4 bases, leaving 13 bases between them. Germline V gene sequence: CDR1 SEHNR, CDR2 FQNEAQ (reference sequence). TCRdb re-called the 5' RACE reads with MiXCR, one entry per CDR3 protein. Counted here are some 80,000 distinct CDR3 sequences, about an eighth occurring once; the ten biggest clones make up around 23%. This specimen comes from a study of T cells after yellow fever vaccination. Study observations and caveats: By day 5 rather than day 15, the secondary response had peaked, though it was weaker.

This rearrangement joins TRBV7-9 to TRBJ2-2, with D perhaps given as TRBD1 or TRBD2 (5 bases each). The TCR was taken from a man aged 18 to 29 who received the YFV17D yellow fever vaccine. The source was CD8+ T cells not binding an NS4B(214-222) dextramer, sorted from PBMCs, collected 21 days after the first yellow fever vaccination. The CDR3 DNA reads TGTGCCAAAACCAGGGACGGCACCGGGGAGCTGTTTTTT. This codes for CAKTRDGTGELFF.